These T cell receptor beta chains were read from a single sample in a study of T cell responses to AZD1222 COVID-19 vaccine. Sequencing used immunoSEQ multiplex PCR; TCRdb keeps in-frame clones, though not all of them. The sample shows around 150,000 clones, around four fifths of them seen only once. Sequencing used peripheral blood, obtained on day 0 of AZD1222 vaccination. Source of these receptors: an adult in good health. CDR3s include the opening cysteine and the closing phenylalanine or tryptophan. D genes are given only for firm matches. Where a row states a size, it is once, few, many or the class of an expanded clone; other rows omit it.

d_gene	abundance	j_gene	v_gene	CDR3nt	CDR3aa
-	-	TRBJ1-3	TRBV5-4	TGTGCCAGCAGCTTGTCCCTTGGGAACACCATATATTTT	CASSLSLGNTIYF
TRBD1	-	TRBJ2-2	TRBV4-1	TGCGCCAGCAGCCAATTACCGGGACAGGGGGCTGTCGGGGAGCTGTTTTTT	CASSQLPGQGAVGELFF
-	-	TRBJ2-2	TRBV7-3	TGTGCCAGCAGCCCGTACGCAGGGCGCACCGGGGAGCTGTTTTTT	CASSPYAGRTGELFF
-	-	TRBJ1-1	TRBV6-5	TGTGCCAGCACCGTGGAGGGGTGGACTGAAGCTTTCTTT	CASTVEGWTEAFF
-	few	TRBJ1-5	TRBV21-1	TGTGCCAGCAGCAAAGCGCTTGTCGGCAGATTTATAGGCAATCAGCCCCAGCATTTT	CASSKALVGRFIGNQPQHF
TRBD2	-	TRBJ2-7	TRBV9	TGTGCCAGCAGCGTAGCTAGCGGGGGGAACTACGAGCAGTACTTC	CASSVASGGNYEQYF
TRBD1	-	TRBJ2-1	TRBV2	TGTGCCAGCAGTAGGGGACAGGGCCCCTACAATGAGCAGTTCTTC	CASSRGQGPYNEQFF
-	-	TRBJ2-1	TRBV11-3	TGTGCCAGCAGCCCCGGACATTTCTACAATGAGCAGTTCTTC	CASSPGHFYNEQFF
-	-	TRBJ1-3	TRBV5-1	TGCGCCAGCAGCTTGATGCCCTTGCGGCCCCAGGGGAACACCATATATTTT	CASSLMPLRPQGNTIYF
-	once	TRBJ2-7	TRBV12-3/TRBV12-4	TGTGCCAGCACCTTGGGGTCGTCCTACGAGCAGTACTTC	CASTLGSSYEQYF
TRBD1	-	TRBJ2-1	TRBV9	TGTGCCAGCAGCGGGAGGACAGGGATGAGCTACAATGAGCAGTTCTTC	CASSGRTGMSYNEQFF
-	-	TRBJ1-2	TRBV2	TGTGCCAGCAGAGCGAGGGGATACACCTTC	CASRARGYTF
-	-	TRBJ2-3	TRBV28	TGTGCCAGCAGTTTTTCATCTGGGGACAGCACAGATACGCAGTATTTT	CASSFSSGDSTDTQYF
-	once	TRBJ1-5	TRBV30	TGTGCCTGGAGTTCAGGGGCGACTCAGCCCCAGCATTTT	CAWSSGATQPQHF